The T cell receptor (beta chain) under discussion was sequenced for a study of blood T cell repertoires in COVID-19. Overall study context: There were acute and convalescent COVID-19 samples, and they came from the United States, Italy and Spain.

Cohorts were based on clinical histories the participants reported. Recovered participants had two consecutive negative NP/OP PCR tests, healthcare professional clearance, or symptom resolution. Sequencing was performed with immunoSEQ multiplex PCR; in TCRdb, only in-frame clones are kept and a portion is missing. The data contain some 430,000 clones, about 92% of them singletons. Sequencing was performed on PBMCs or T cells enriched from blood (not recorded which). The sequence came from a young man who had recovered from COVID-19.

CDR3: CASSLVLGEQGSGYTIYF. The DNA for the CDR3 is TGTGCCAGCAGCTTGGTGTTGGGGGAACAGGGATCCGGTTACACCATATATTTT. This chain uses TRBV5-5 with TRBJ1-3, with D tentatively TRBD1 (6 bases). The V end lost 0 bases, the J end lost 8 bases, and 24 bases lay between the germline ends. The CDR3 has 18 amino acids. Germline-derived CDR1 and CDR2 are SGHKS and YYEKEE (reference sequence).